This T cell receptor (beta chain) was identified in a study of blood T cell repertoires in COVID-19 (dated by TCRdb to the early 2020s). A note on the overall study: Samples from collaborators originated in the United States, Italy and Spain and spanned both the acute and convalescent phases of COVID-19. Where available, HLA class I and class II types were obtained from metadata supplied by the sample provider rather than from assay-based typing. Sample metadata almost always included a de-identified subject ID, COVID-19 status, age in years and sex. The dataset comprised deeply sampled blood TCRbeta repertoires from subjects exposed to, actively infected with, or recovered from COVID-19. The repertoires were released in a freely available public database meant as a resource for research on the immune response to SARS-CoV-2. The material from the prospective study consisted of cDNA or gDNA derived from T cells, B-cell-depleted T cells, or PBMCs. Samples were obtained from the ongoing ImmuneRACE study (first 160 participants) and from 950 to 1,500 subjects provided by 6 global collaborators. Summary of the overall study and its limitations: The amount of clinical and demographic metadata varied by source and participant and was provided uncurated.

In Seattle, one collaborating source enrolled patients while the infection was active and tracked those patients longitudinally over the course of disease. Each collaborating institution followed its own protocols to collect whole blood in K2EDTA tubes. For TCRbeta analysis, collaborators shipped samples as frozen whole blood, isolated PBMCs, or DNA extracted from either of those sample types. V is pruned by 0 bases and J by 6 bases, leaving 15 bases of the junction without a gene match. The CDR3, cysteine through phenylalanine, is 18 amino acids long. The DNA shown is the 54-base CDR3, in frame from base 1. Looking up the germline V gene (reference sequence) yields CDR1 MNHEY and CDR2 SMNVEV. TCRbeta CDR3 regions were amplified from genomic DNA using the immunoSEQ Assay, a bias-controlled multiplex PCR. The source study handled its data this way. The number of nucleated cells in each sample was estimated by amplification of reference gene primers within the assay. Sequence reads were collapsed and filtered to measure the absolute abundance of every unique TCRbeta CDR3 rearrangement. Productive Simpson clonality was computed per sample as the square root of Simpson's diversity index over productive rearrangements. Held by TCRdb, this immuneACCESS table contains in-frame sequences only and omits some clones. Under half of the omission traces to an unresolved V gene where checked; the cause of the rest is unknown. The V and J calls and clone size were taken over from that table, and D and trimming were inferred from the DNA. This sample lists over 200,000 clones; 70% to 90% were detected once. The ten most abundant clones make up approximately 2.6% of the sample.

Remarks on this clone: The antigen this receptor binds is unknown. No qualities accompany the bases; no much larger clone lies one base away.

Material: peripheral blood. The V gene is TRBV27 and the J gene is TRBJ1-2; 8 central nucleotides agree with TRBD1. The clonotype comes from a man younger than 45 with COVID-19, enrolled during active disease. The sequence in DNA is TGTGCCAGCAGTTTATCGAGGGGGATTCCGGACAGGGAAAATGGCTACACCTTC. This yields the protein CASSLSRGIPDRENGYTF.